This T cell receptor (beta chain) was obtained from a study of vaccination effects on CD4 cells after COVID-19. About this clone: Its antigen is undetermined.

Germline CDR1 is SGHRS and CDR2 is YFSETQ. The CDR3 is 14 residues long. Trimming removed 0 bases from V and 9 bases from J; junction bases left unmatched: 4. Pools of viral peptides were used by the ViraFEST assay to expand antigen-specific CD4+ T cells ahead of sequencing. Cultured cells yielded isolated CD4+ T cells after 10 days. Vaccine recipients lacked prior SARS-CoV-2 infection and had negative nucleocapsid antibodies. Roughly 2.1 million PBMC were seeded per well and grown in the presence of roughly 11 IU/ml IL-2 and 9.5 to 10 ug/ml peptides. This table comes from immunoSEQ multiplex PCR, and its TCRdb copy is limited to in-frame clones, with some not included. The table includes roughly 63,000 clones, over 70% detected once.

This TCR was recovered from a human donor who received a COVID-19 vaccine. This sample comprised CD4+ T cells from PBMCs cultured with HCoV-OC43 spike peptides, obtained before COVID-19 vaccination. As for subset: HCoV-OC43 spike overlapping peptide pool stimulation. V and J are TRBV5-1 and TRBJ1-3, with TRBD1 identical over 9 bases. The CDR3 protein is CASSLDRGLSTIYF. CDR3 DNA: TGCGCCAGCAGCTTGGACAGGGGGCTTAGCACCATATATTTT.